These 9 T cell receptor beta chains originate from one sample sequenced in a study of T cell responses to AZD1222 COVID-19 vaccine. Sequencing was performed with immunoSEQ multiplex PCR; in TCRdb, only in-frame clones are kept and a portion is missing. The table shows around 77,000 clones, with more than 75% occurring only once. The material was peripheral blood, obtained on day 0 of AZD1222 vaccination. These receptors were taken from an adult in good health.

Regarding this clone: The identical CDR3 is also encoded by other nucleotide sequences in the sample. The chain combines TRBV12-3 or TRBV12-4 with TRBJ1-5; no clear D. The CDR3 runs 12 residues. Trimming took 3 bases from V and 1 from J, leaving 1 base between them. CDR3 in DNA: TGTGCCAGCAGTTTCAGCAATCAGCCCCAGCATTTT. Translating it yields CASSFSNQPQHF.

This sequence joins TRBV11-3 and TRBJ2-7, with D possibly TRBD1 on 6 matching bases. The V end was cut by 5 bases, the J end by 3 bases, with 11 bases between. Germline V gene sequence: CDR1 SGHNT, CDR2 YENEEA. This CDR3 has 13 residues. Written as DNA, the CDR3 is TGTGCCAGCAGCAATGGACAGTACTACGAGCAGTACTTC. This encodes CASSNGQYYEQYF.

The chain uses TRBV7-9 and TRBJ2-1; 11 bases align to TRBD2. The length of the CDR3 is 16 residues. With 3 bases clipped from V and 8 bases from J, the junction kept 9 bases outside the gene matches. Per the germline V gene, CDR1 is SEHNR and CDR2 is FQNEAQ (reference sequence). The CDR3 nucleotides read TGTGCCAGCAGCTTCCTCCCGGGACTAGCGGTTCATGAGCAGTTCTTC. This sequence encodes CASSFLPGLAVHEQFF.

The chain carries TRBV3-1 (or the pseudogene TRBV3-2) and TRBJ2-3; the D is unclear. Germline CDR1 is LGHDT and CDR2 is YNNKEL (reference sequence). This CDR3 is 16 amino acids long. The V end was cut by 0 bases, the J end by 7 bases, with 17 bases between. CDR3 region: CASSQEVGTVSHTQYF. The CDR3 DNA sequence: TGTGCCAGCAGCCAAGAGGTTGGCACTGTCAGCCATACGCAGTATTTT.

This clone is a singleton in its sample. The rearrangement links TRBV19 to TRBJ2-5; D gene ambiguous. The V gene's germline CDR1 is LNHDA and CDR2 SQIVND (reference sequence). The CDR3 is 13 amino acids. V was trimmed by 3 bases and J by 4 bases, leaving 9 bases between them. CDR3 sequence reads: CASSIPPAETQYF. In nucleotides, the CDR3 is TGTGCCAGTAGTATCCCCCCAGCAGAGACCCAGTACTTC.

The chain carries TRBV7-8 and TRBJ1-5; possibly TRBD1 for D (5 bases). Trimming removed 5 bases from V and 7 bases from J, with 18 bases in between. Germline V CDR1 and CDR2: SGHVS, FQNEAQ. CDR3 length: 15 amino acids. CDR3: CASSQDSSSWQPQHF. DNA of the CDR3: TGTGCCAGCAGCCAAGACAGCTCCTCGTGGCAGCCCCAGCATTTT.

This chain joins TRBV11-2 and TRBJ1-2; D is undetermined. Germline lookup yields CDR1 SGHAT and CDR2 FQNNGV. V lost 2 bases, J lost 7 bases, and 11 bases lay in between. The CDR3 covers 13 residues. The CDR3 sequence is CASSLKTILGYTF. The CDR3 DNA sequence: TGTGCCAGCAGCTTAAAGACAATTCTTGGCTACACCTTC.

In this sample, this clone turned up once. J is TRBJ2-3 and V is TRBV10-2, with D maybe TRBD1 (6 bases). Trimming took off 8 bases at V and 0 bases at J, with 15 bases between the two ends. This CDR3 is built from 15 residues. Per the germline V gene, CDR1 is WSHSY and CDR2 is SAAADI. CDR3 region: CASVTPQGSTDTQYF. The CDR3 DNA reads TGCGCCAGCGTGACCCCACAGGGAAGCACAGATACGCAGTATTTT.

The rearrangement links TRBV6-4 to TRBJ2-5; tentatively, D is TRBD1 or TRBD2 (5 bases each). Looked up from germline, CDR1 is MRHNA and CDR2 is SNTAGT. Trimming stripped 6 bases from V and 9 bases from J, with 17 bases between. CDR3 length: 13 amino acids. CDR3 region: CASRPVGGKAQYF. CDR3 in DNA: TGTGCCAGCAGACCAGTTGGGGGTAAGGCCCAGTACTTC.